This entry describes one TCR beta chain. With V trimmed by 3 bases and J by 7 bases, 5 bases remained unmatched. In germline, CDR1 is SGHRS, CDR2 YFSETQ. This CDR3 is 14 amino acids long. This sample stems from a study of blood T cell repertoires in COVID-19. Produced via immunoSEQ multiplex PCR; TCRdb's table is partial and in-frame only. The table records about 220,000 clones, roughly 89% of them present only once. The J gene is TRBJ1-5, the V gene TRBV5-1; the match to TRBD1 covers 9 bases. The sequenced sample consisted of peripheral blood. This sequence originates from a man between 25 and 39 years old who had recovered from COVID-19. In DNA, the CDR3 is TGCGCCAGCAGCTCTGGGACAGGGCAGCAGCCCCAGCATTTT. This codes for CASSSGTGQQPQHF. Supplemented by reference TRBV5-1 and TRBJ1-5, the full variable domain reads KAGVTQTPRYLIKTRGQQVTLSCSPISGHRSVSWYQQTPGQGLQFLFEYFSETQRNKGNFPGRFSGRQFSNSRSEMNVSTLELGDSALYLCASSSGTGQQPQHFGDGTRLSIL.